Below are 32 T cell receptor beta chains sequenced from a single sample in a study of T cells in Graves' hyperthyroidism and ophthalmopathy. Using RNA transcripts as the source, TCR beta CDR3 regions were amplified. Carried out on the TCR CDR3, a first-round RT-PCR used the HTBI primer set. One entry per CDR3 protein, called by TCRdb with MiXCR from the multiplex PCR reads. This sample yields around 690,000 distinct CDR3 sequences, of which 20% to 25% are seen a single time; 34% belongs to the top ten. The sample taken for sequencing was blood. The receptors were sampled from a man younger than 40 with Graves' ophthalmopathy.

This chain links TRBV2 with TRBJ2-3; 14 bases line up with TRBD2. The CDR3 is 18 residues long. V was clipped by 9 bases and J by 2 bases; unmatched bases: 13. Germline assignment: CDR1 SNHLY and CDR2 FYNNEI. The CDR3 loop is CARQRTWTSGRFTDTQYF. The CDR3 nucleotides are TGTGCCAGACAACGAACCTGGACTAGCGGGAGGTTCACAGATACGCAGTATTTT.

This clonotype came up a few times. The chain recombines TRBV25-1 with TRBJ1-1; 11 bases map to TRBD1. CDR1 is MGHDK, CDR2 SYGVNS, per germline. J lost 6 bases, V lost 2 bases, and 8 bases had no gene match. CDR3 length: 16 amino acids. The CDR3 is CASSEEGGQGVPEAFF. Here the CDR3 DNA reads TGTGCCAGCAGTGAAGAAGGGGGACAGGGGGTTCCTGAAGCTTTCTTT.

The sample holds many counts of this clonotype. The rearrangement joins TRBV11-2 to TRBJ1-2; no clear D. V shed 0 bases and J shed 10 bases, with 12 bases lying between them. The CDR3 totals 13 residues. Germline values: CDR1 SGHAT, CDR2 FQNNGV. CDR3 DNA: TGTGCCAGCAGCTTAGATCTCGGTGAGGACTACACCTTC. Residues: CASSLDLGEDYTF.

The chain recombines TRBV6-1 with TRBJ2-7, with TRBD1 as a possible D gene (5 bases). With 1 base removed from V and 2 bases from J, the gap between germline ends came to 15 bases. Germline V gene lookup returns CDR1 MNHNS and CDR2 SASEGT. This CDR3 is built from 16 residues. CDR3: CASSEGSFGATYEQYF. Written as DNA, the CDR3 is TGTGCCAGCAGTGAAGGAAGCTTTGGGGCCACCTACGAGCAGTACTTC.

This clonotype has a handful of counts. The chain uses TRBV9 and TRBJ1-3; the D gene is possibly TRBD1 (6 bases). Germline assignment: CDR1 SGDLS and CDR2 YYNGEE. The CDR3 runs 13 residues. The V and J ends lost 4 bases and 7 bases respectively, with 12 bases between them. The CDR3 is CASSSKGGNTIYF. The CDR3 DNA is TGTGCCAGCAGCTCCAAAGGGGGGAACACCATATATTTT.

In its sample, this clonotype was seen a few times. V gene TRBV6-4 combines with J gene TRBJ1-4; D call uncertain. V dropped 4 bases and J dropped 10 bases, with 22 bases sitting between them. Germline V CDR1 and CDR2: MRHNA, SNTAGT. The CDR3 is 16 amino acids. CDR3 protein: CASSVNLPSDDRKLFF. The CDR3 coding sequence is TGTGCCAGCAGTGTCAATCTTCCGTCGGACGACCGAAAACTGTTTTTT.

This clonotype was observed at least ten times. The chain has TRBV6-1 and TRBJ1-1; 9 bases are shared with TRBD1. The CDR3 totals 13 residues. With 10 bases clipped from V and 0 bases from J, the junction kept 3 bases outside the gene matches. Per the germline V gene, CDR1 is MNHNS and CDR2 is SASEGT. CDR3 in DNA: TGTGCCACCGGACAGGGGATGAACACTGAAGCTTTCTTT. It is translated as CATGQGMNTEAFF.

This clonotype turned up a few times. The chain joins TRBV7-6 to TRBJ2-5; 11 bases agree with TRBD2. The V gene end was trimmed by 2 bases and the J gene end by 0 bases; junction bases not matched to a gene: 11. The germline V gene has CDR1 SGHVS and CDR2 FNYEAQ. The CDR3 is 19 residues long. The CDR3 loop is CASSLPGTSGNQYQETQYF. The CDR3 DNA follows: TGTGCCAGCAGCTTACCAGGGACTAGCGGTAATCAGTACCAAGAGACCCAGTACTTC.

The sample holds many counts of this clonotype. CDR3 in amino acids: CASSLTIDQPQHF. Written as DNA, the CDR3 is TGTGCCAGCAGTCTGACCATCGATCAGCCCCAGCATTTT. The rearrangement uses TRBV27 and TRBJ1-5; D not certain. Deletions cut 5 bases from V and 5 bases from J, with 10 bases between. This CDR3 spans 13 amino acids. Looked up from germline, CDR1 is MNHEY and CDR2 is SMNVEV (reference sequence).

This clonotype was observed many times. V and J are TRBV28 and TRBJ2-1; D could derive from TRBD1 or TRBD2 (6 bases each). This CDR3 has 14 residues. Germline CDR1 reads MDHEN; CDR2 reads SYDVKM. Between the trimmed V and J ends, which lost 6 bases and 8 bases, there was a span of 17 bases. The CDR3 reads CASSYTGGRDEQFF. CDR3 DNA: TGTGCCAGCAGCTACACCGGGGGCCGTGATGAGCAGTTCTTC.

The chain carries TRBV5-5 and TRBJ2-4; D uncertain. V was trimmed by 0 bases and J by 8 bases, leaving 15 bases between them. This CDR3 comprises 15 residues. The germline CDR1 and CDR2 sequences are SGHKS and YYEKEE (reference sequence). CDR3 loop: CASSLVVGVWDIQYF. In DNA form, the CDR3 reads TGTGCCAGCAGCTTGGTTGTCGGCGTCTGGGACATTCAGTACTTC.

This clonotype has a handful of counts. This chain links TRBV25-1 with TRBJ1-1, with a tentative D call TRBD1 (5 bases). The CDR3 has 15 residues. Germline CDR1 MGHDK, CDR2 SYGVNS. Trimming took off 3 bases at V and 2 bases at J, with 13 bases between the two ends. DNA of the CDR3: TGTGCCAGCAGTGATTTCGGGGGACTAAACACTGAAGCTTTCTTT. It is translated as CASSDFGGLNTEAFF.

CDR3 sequence reads: CASSPMISWPGELFF. CDR3 DNA: TGTGCCAGCAGCCCTATGATTTCTTGGCCCGGGGAGCTGTTTTTT. The J gene is TRBJ2-2, the V gene TRBV14; no reliable D call. The CDR3 loop spans 15 amino acids. Trimming pared 4 bases from V and 6 bases from J, leaving 15 bases between. Germline CDR1 and CDR2: SGHDN and FVKESK.

A few counts support this clonotype. V is TRBV4-1 and J is TRBJ2-7, with 9 bases identical to TRBD1. V lost 7 bases and J lost 6; bases outside the gene matches: 7. Germline CDR1 reads MGHRA; CDR2 reads YSYEKL. This CDR3 spans 13 amino acids. The CDR3 is CASTTGGEGEQYF. In DNA, the CDR3 is TGCGCCAGCACCACAGGGGGCGAGGGCGAGCAGTACTTC.

In this sample, this clonotype turned up many times. V usage is TRBV11-2 and J usage is TRBJ2-1; TRBD1 matches 7 bases. Germline lookup yields CDR1 SGHAT and CDR2 FQNNGV. V dropped 0 bases and J dropped 4; count of bases not matched to a gene: 15. The CDR3 runs 19 residues. The CDR3 is CASSLDPPRTGYQYNEQFF. The CDR3 DNA is TGTGCCAGCAGCTTAGATCCCCCTCGGACAGGCTATCAATACAATGAGCAGTTCTTC.

The chain combines TRBV6-2 or TRBV6-3 with TRBJ2-5; D is ambiguous. The CDR3 totals 13 residues. V was pared by 1 base and J by 7 bases, with 10 bases between. CDR1 and CDR2 from the germline V gene are MNHEY and SVGEGT. For the CDR3, the DNA is TGTGCCAGCAGTTACTACGGCTCGGGGACCCAGTACTTC. Translating it yields CASSYYGSGTQYF.

This chain's CDR3 is CASSLLEGGYGYTF. CDR3 coding DNA: TGTGCCAGCAGTTTATTGGAGGGTGGCTATGGCTACACCTTC. The chain recombines TRBV28 with TRBJ1-2; D call uncertain. Per the germline V gene, CDR1 is MDHEN and CDR2 is SYDVKM. The germline V and J ends were trimmed by 1 base and 4 bases, with 10 bases remaining between them. CDR3 length: 14 residues.

This clonotype was picked up a small number of times. The rearrangement joins TRBV5-1 to TRBJ2-3; possible D gene TRBD2, 6 bases. Trimming stripped 0 bases from V and 1 base from J, with 12 bases between. The CDR3 consists of 16 residues. The germline V gene has CDR1 SGHRS and CDR2 YFSETQ. DNA of the CDR3: TGCGCCAGCAGCTTGGCGGTGGGAGGAGGCACAGATACGCAGTATTTT. Its translation is CASSLAVGGGTDTQYF.

This clonotype was observed a few times. The J gene is TRBJ2-5, the V gene TRBV28; TRBD2 matches at 12 bases. Per germline, CDR1 MDHEN and CDR2 SYDVKM. Germline trimming cut 2 bases from V and 4 bases from J; bases unmatched to any gene: 5. The CDR3 consists of 16 residues. CDR3 region: CASSLDASGRVETQYF. The CDR3 nucleotides read TGTGCCAGCAGTTTAGATGCTAGCGGGAGGGTAGAGACCCAGTACTTC.

This clonotype was counted ten times or more. V gene TRBV3-1 combines with J gene TRBJ2-2; the D is unclear. This CDR3 spans 16 amino acids. V was cut by 2 bases and J by 5 bases, with 15 bases left in between. CDR1 LGHDT and CDR2 YNNKEL come from the germline V gene (reference sequence). CDR3 in amino acids: CASSQIEAVRTGELFF. In nucleotides, the CDR3 is TGTGCCAGCAGCCAAATCGAAGCAGTCCGGACCGGGGAGCTGTTTTTT.

This clonotype appeared a few times. The chain recombines TRBV20-1 with TRBJ2-1, with 8 bases aligning to TRBD2. Germline assignment: CDR1 DFQATT and CDR2 SNEGSKA (reference sequence). The CDR3 consists of 16 residues. V dropped 0 bases and J dropped 6; count of bases not matched to a gene: 10. The CDR3 reads CSARDEEREKVNEQFF. The CDR3 region has the DNA TGCAGTGCTAGAGATGAAGAGCGGGAGAAGGTCAATGAGCAGTTCTTC.

This clonotype was seen many times. V and J are TRBV5-4 and TRBJ1-2, with 7 bases matching TRBD1. There are 14 residues in the CDR3. Looked up from germline, CDR1 is SGHNT and CDR2 is YYREEE (reference sequence). V lost 3 bases, J lost 7 bases, and 9 bases stayed unmatched. The CDR3 nucleotides read TGTGCCAGCAGCTCCGGACAGGACTTGGGTGGCTACACCTTC. It yields the protein CASSSGQDLGGYTF.

This clonotype was counted at least ten times. The chain employs TRBV7-9 and TRBJ2-5; 10 positions agree with TRBD2. The CDR3 loop spans 15 amino acids. Losses at the gene ends were 6 bases for V and 0 bases for J; bases not matched to a gene: 4. CDR1 and CDR2 (germline): SEHNR, FQNEAQ (reference sequence). CDR3 in amino acids: CASSKTSGYQETQYF. Here the CDR3 DNA reads TGTGCCAGCAGTAAGACTAGCGGGTACCAAGAGACCCAGTACTTC.

The table lists this clonotype with a count of one. The V call is TRBV25-1, the J call TRBJ2-1; TRBD2 matches 10 bases. The V gene end was trimmed by 6 bases and the J gene end by 0 bases; junction bases not matched to a gene: 5. In germline, CDR1 is MGHDK, CDR2 SYGVNS. This CDR3 is built from 16 residues. This CDR3 reads CASSPIAGGSYNEQFF. The CDR3 DNA sequence: TGTGCCAGCAGCCCGATAGCGGGGGGCTCCTACAATGAGCAGTTCTTC.

This clonotype was seen more than once but under ten times. J is TRBJ2-5 and V is TRBV5-4; 12 bases are a match to TRBD2. CDR3 length: 15 residues. J was trimmed by 3 bases and V by 4 bases; bases with no gene match: 4. Germline assignment: CDR1 SGHNT and CDR2 YYREEE (reference sequence). Written as DNA, the CDR3 is TGTGCCAGCAGCCCGGGACTAGCGGGCAAAGAGACCCAGTACTTC. Its protein is CASSPGLAGKETQYF.

This clonotype showed up just a few times. The V and J genes are TRBV3-1 and TRBJ2-1, with 7 bases that match TRBD2. The CDR3 length is 15 residues. Germline loops: CDR1 LGHDT, CDR2 YNNKEL (reference sequence). Unmatched junction bases numbered 7, after V lost 0 bases and J lost 8 bases. CDR3 residues: CASSQDHSGPDEQFF. The CDR3 DNA reads as TGTGCCAGCAGCCAAGATCATAGCGGGCCGGATGAGCAGTTCTTC.

This sequence joins TRBV20-1 and TRBJ2-7; D is possibly TRBD2 (6 bases). This CDR3 contains 14 residues. Trimming removed 3 bases at V and 7 bases at J, with 19 bases between. CDR1 and CDR2 (germline): DFQATT, SNEGSKA (reference sequence). CDR3 protein: CSAREGFEAGEQYF. CDR3 nucleotides: TGCAGTGCTAGGGAGGGATTCGAGGCCGGGGAGCAGTACTTC.

The chain employs TRBV7-9 and TRBJ2-2; D is undetermined. The germline V and J ends were trimmed by 0 bases and 9 bases, with 8 bases remaining between them. Germline V gene data show CDR1 as SEHNR and CDR2 as FQNEAQ (reference sequence). The CDR3 covers 13 residues. The CDR3 sequence is CASSLAGPRELFF. As DNA, the CDR3 is TGTGCCAGCAGCTTAGCAGGGCCCAGGGAGCTGTTTTTT.

The chain combines TRBV12-3 or TRBV12-4 with TRBJ2-7; 12 nucleotides align to TRBD2. V was clipped by 8 bases and J by 2 bases; unmatched bases: 4. The CDR3 spans 14 residues. CDR3 nucleotides: TGTGCCAGCTGCCCTAGCGGGAGGGCCTACGAGCAGTACTTC. Encoded protein: CASCPSGRAYEQYF.

This clonotype was seen at least ten times. The J gene is TRBJ1-5, the V gene TRBV27, with 9 positions matching TRBD1. The CDR3 covers 14 residues. J lost 6 bases, V lost 5 bases, and 5 bases had no gene match. Germline CDR1 reads MNHEY; CDR2 reads SMNVEV (reference sequence). For the CDR3, the DNA is TGTGCCAGCAGTACAGGGGGCGGCGGTCAGCCCCAGCATTTT. Residues: CASSTGGGGQPQHF.

This clonotype has at least ten counts. CDR3 coding DNA: TGTGCCAGCTTCCGGAAGTCCACAGATACGCAGTATTTT. Translation: CASFRKSTDTQYF. This rearrangement joins TRBV28 to TRBJ2-3; no clear D. In germline, CDR1 is MDHEN, CDR2 SYDVKM. V lost 8 bases, J lost 2 bases, and 11 bases lay in between. This CDR3 is 13 amino acids long.

This clonotype was seen repeatedly, ten times or more. The chain joins TRBV7-2 to TRBJ2-3; D may be TRBD1 or TRBD2 (5 bases each). The ends were cut back, 5 bases at V and 6 bases at J, with 18 bases in the middle. The germline V gene has CDR1 SGHTA and CDR2 FQGNSA. The CDR3 runs 15 residues. For the CDR3, the DNA is TGTGCCAGCAGCCCCGGGACCTCCCCTGGGGATACGCAGTATTTT. Its protein is CASSPGTSPGDTQYF.